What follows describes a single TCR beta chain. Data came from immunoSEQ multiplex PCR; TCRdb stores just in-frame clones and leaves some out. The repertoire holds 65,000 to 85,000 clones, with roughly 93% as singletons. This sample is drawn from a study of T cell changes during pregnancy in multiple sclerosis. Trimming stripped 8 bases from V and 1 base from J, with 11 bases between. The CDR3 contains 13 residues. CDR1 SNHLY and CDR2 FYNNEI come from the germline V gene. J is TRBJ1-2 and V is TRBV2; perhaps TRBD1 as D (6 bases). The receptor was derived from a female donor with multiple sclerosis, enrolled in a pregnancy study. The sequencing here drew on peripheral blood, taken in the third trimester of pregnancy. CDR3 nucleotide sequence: TGTGCCAGCGGGGGCGAGAATAACTATGGCTACACCTTC. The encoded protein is CASGGENNYGYTF.